The rows below give T cell receptor beta chains drawn from one sample of a study of cytomegalovirus exposure and HLA in healthy donors. Sequencing was performed with immunoSEQ multiplex PCR; in TCRdb, only in-frame clones are kept and a portion is missing. This sample yields tens of thousands of clones, of which around 74% are seen a single time; 6.2% belongs to the top ten. Sequenced: PBMCs. The source of these receptors is a woman in her fifties or sixties in good health and CMV-seropositive. The CDR3 runs from the conserved cysteine through the conserved F or W. A D gene is named only where the DNA matches it firmly. Rows may omit the clone size; those that give it use once, few, many or a size class.

J,V,size,D,length,CDR3,DNA
TRBJ2-5,TRBV7-6,.,.,14,CASSLFQYQETQYF,TGTGCTAGCAGCTTATTCCAGTACCAAGAGACCCAGTACTTC
TRBJ1-4,TRBV11-3,.,.,17,CASSEPTTGSTNEKLFF,TGTGCCAGCAGCGAACCAACTACAGGGTCAACTAATGAAAAACTGTTTTTT
TRBJ2-7,TRBV7-6,.,TRBD2,17,CASSLSGTSGISYEQYF,TGTGCCAGCAGCCTATCCGGGACTAGCGGGATTAGTTACGAGCAGTACTTC
TRBJ2-7,TRBV18,.,.,14,CASSPPGASYEQYF,TGTGCCAGCTCACCACCGGGGGCCTCCTACGAGCAGTACTTC
TRBJ2-1,TRBV2,.,TRBD2,19,CASSLVWTSGRGSYNEQFF,TGTGCCAGCAGTCTTGTGTGGACTAGCGGGAGAGGCTCCTACAATGAGCAGTTCTTC
TRBJ1-3,TRBV19,few,TRBD1,13,CASGQGSGNTIYF,TGTGCCAGTGGACAGGGCTCTGGAAACACCATATATTTT
TRBJ2-7,TRBV6-1,.,TRBD2,15,CASSEYLSGGYEQYF,TGTGCCAGCAGTGAATACCTCTCGGGGGGCTACGAGCAGTACTTC
TRBJ2-7,TRBV10-2,once,TRBD1,11,CASTQGEWQYF,TGCGCCAGCACCCAGGGGGAATGGCAGTACTTC
TRBJ2-7,TRBV21-1,.,.,14,CASNHTRTSYEQYF,TGTGCCAGCAACCACACACGGACTTCCTACGAGCAGTACTTC
TRBJ2-2,TRBV7-8,few,TRBD2,15,CASSAGVRSTGELFF,TGTGCCAGCAGCGCGGGGGTCCGGAGCACCGGGGAGCTGTTTTTT
TRBJ1-1,TRBV19,.,.,16,CASSLGVGRVDTEAFF,TGTGCCAGTAGCCTCGGGGTAGGGAGGGTGGACACTGAAGCTTTCTTT
TRBJ2-1,TRBV7-6,.,TRBD2,15,CASSLLGLAGGPQFF,TGTGCCAGCAGCTTACTGGGACTAGCGGGAGGCCCGCAGTTCTTC